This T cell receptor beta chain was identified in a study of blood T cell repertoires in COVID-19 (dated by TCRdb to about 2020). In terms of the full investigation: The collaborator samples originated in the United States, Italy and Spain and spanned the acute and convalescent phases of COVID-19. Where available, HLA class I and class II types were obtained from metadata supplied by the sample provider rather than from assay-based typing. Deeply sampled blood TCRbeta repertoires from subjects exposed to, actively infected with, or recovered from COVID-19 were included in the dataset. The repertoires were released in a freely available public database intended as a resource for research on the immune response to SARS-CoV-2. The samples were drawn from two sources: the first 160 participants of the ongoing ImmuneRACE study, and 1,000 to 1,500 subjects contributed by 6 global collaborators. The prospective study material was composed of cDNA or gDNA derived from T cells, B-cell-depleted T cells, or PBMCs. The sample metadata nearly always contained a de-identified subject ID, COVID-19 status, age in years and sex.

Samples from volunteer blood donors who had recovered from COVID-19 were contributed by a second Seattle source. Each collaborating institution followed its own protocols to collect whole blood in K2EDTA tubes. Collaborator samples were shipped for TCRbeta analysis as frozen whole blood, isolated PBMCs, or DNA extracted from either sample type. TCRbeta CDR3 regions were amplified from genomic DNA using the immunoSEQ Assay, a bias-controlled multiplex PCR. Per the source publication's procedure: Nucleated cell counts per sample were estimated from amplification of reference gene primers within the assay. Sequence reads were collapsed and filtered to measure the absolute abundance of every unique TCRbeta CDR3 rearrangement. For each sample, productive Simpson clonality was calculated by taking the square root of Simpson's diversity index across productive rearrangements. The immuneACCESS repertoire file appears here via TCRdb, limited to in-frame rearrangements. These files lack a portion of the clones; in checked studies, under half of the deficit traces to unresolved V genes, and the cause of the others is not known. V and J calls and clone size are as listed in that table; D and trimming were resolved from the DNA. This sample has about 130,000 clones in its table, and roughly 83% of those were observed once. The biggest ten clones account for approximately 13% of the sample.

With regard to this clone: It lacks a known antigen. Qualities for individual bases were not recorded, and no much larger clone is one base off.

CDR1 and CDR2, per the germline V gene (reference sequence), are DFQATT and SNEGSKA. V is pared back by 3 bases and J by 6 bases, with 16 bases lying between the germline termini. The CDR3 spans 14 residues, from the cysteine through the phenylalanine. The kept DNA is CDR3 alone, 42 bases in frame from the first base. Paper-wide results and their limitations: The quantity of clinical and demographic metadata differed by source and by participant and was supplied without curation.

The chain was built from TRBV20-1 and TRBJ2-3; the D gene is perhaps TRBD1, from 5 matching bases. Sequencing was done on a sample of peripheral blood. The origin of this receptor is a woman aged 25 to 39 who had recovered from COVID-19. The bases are TGCAGTGCTAGTGGTTTTAGGGGTGGGGATACGCAGTATTTT. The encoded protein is CSASGFRGGDTQYF.